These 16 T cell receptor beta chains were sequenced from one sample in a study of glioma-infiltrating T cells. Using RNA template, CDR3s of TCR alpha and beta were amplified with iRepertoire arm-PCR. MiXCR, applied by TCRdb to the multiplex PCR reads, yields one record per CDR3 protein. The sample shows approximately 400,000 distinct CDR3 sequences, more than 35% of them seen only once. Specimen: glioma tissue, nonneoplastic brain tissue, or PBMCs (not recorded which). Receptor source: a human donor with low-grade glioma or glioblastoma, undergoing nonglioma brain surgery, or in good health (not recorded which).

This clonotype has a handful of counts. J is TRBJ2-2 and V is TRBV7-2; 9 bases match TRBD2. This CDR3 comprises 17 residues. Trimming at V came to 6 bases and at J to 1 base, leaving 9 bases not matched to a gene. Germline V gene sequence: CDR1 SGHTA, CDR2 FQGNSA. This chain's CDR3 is CASSARLAVMNTGELFF. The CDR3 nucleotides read TGTGCCAGCAGTGCTCGACTAGCGGTCATGAACACCGGGGAGCTGTTTTTT.

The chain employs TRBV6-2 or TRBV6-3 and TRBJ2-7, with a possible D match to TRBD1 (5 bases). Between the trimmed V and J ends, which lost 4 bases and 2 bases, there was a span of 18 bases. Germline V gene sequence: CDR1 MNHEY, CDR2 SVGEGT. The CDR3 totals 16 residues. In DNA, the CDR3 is TGTGCCAGCAGTTCGGTCAGGGAATATCCTGCCTACGAGCAGTACTTC. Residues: CASSSVREYPAYEQYF.

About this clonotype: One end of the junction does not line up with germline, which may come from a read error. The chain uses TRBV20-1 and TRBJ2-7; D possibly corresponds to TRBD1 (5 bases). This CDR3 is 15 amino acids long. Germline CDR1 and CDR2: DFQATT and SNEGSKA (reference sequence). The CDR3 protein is CSAGDSKTVVREQYF. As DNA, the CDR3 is TGCAGTGCTGGAGATTCGAAGACAGTGGTCAGAGAGCAGTACTTC.

The CDR3 loop is CASTLAGSYNEQFF. CDR3 nucleotides: TGTGCCAGCACTCTAGCGGGGTCCTACAATGAGCAGTTCTTC. The chain carries TRBV7-9 and TRBJ2-1; TRBD2 aligns across 9 bases. This CDR3 comprises 14 residues. The trim removed 7 bases at V and 1 base at J, leaving 2 bases unmatched. Germline-derived CDR1 and CDR2 are SEHNR and FQNEAQ (reference sequence).

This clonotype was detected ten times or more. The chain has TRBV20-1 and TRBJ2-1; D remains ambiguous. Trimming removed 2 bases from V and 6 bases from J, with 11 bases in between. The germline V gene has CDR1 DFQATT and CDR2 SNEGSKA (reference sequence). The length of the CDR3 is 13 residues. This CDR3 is CSARQWVVNEQFF. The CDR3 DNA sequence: TGCAGTGCTAGACAGTGGGTAGTCAATGAGCAGTTCTTC.

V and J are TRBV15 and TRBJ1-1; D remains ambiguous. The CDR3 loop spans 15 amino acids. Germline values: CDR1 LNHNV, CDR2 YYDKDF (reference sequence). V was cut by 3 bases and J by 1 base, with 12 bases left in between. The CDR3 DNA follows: TGTGCCACCAGCAGGGGCTGGACGGGGAACACTGAAGCTTTCTTT. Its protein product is CATSRGWTGNTEAFF.

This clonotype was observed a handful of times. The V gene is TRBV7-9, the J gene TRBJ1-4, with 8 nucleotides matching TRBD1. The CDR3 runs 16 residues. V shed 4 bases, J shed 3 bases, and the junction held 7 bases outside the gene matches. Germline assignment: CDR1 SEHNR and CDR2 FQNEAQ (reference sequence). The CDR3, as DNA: TGTGCCAGCAGCTCGGACAGGGATTCAGCTAATGAAAAACTGTTTTTT. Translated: CASSSDRDSANEKLFF.

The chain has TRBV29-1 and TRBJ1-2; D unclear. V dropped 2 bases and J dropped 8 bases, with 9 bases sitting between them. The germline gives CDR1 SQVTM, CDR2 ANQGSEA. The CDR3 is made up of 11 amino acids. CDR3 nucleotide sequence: TGCAGCGTTGAACTCCCGGGGGGCTACACCTTC. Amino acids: CSVELPGGYTF.

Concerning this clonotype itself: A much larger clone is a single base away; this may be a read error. The CDR3 region has the DNA TGTGCCATCAGTGAGTACGGTGCAGACAGCGCTAACTGTGGCTACACCTTC. This sequence encodes CAISEYGADSANCGYTF. The V gene is TRBV10-3, the J gene TRBJ1-2, with D maybe TRBD1 (5 bases). The length of the CDR3 is 17 residues. Germline CDR1 reads ENHRY; CDR2 reads SYGVKD.

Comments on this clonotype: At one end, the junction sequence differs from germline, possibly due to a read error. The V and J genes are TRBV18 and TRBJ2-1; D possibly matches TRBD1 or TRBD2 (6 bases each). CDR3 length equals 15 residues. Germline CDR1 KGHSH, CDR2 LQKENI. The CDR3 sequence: CASSPGGGPYNGQFF. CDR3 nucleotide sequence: TGTGCCAGCTCACCCGGGGGCGGCCCCTACAATGGGCAGTTCTTC.

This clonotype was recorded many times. The CDR3 DNA follows: TGCAGCGTTTCGGGCGCAGCGATGAACACTGAAGCTTTCTTT. Protein: CSVSGAAMNTEAFF. This chain connects TRBV29-1 to TRBJ1-1; D gene unclear. CDR3 length: 14 amino acids. Germline-derived CDR1 and CDR2 are SQVTM and ANQGSEA. V was trimmed by 5 bases and J by 0 bases, leaving 13 bases between them.

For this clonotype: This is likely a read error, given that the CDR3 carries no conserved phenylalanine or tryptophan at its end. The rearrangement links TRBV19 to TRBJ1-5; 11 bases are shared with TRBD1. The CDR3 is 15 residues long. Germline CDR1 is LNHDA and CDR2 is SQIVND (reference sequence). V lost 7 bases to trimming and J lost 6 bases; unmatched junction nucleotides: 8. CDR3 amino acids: CASTASGTGGQPQHS. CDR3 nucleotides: TGTGCCAGTACCGCATCCGGGACAGGGGGTCAGCCCCAGCATTCT.

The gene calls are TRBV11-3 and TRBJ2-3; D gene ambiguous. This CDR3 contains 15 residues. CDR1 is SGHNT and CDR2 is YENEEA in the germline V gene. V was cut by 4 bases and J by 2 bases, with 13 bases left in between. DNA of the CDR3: TGTGCCAGCAGCTCCTCTAGAAGTATCACAGATACGCAGTATTTT. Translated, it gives CASSSSRSITDTQYF.

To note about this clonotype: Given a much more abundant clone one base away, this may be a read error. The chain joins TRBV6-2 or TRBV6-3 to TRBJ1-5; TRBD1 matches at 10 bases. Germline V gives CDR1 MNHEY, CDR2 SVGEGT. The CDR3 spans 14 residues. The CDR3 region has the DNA TGTGCCAGCAGTGAGCGACAGGGGGCTCAGGCCCAGCATTTT. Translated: CASSERQGAQAQHF.

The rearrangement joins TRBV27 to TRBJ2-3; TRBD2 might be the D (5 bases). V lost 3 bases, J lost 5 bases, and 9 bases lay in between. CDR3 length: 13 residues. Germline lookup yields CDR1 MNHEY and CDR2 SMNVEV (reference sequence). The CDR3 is CASSLGARDTQYF. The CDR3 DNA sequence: TGTGCCAGCAGTTTGGGAGCCAGAGATACGCAGTATTTT.

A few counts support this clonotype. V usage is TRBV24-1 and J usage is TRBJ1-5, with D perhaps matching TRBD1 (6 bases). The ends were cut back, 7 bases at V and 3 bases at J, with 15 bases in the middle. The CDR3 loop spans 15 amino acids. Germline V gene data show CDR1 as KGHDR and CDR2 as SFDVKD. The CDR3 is CATSPGHRINQPQHF. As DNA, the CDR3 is TGTGCCACCAGCCCGGGACACCGGATCAATCAGCCCCAGCATTTT.